This T cell receptor (beta chain) was sequenced during a study of shared clonotypes between healthy human individuals. Across the whole study: The cohort had a couple of women and a few men, ages 18 to 49.

Sequencing was at deep level. Each unsorted PBMC replicate got 300 ng genomic DNA, some 31,000 genomes. Data came from immunoSEQ multiplex PCR; TCRdb stores just in-frame clones and leaves some out. The sample lists 400,000 to 500,000 clones; around 78% were seen once. The CDR3 contains 15 residues. Trimming took off 1 base at V and 0 bases at J, with 10 bases between the two ends. Germline values: CDR1 SGHTA, CDR2 FQGNSA. This clone was counted only a few times. The clonotype was recovered from a woman aged 40 to 55 in good health. Some clones in this sample may be carry-over from other donors' samples. Sequenced input: PBMCs. The chain couples TRBV7-2 to TRBJ2-7; no firm D call. The CDR3 protein is CASSLVAQSSYEQYF. CDR3 DNA: TGTGCCAGCAGCTTAGTTGCTCAGAGCTCCTACGAGCAGTACTTC.